Described below is a single T cell receptor beta chain sequence and its context. The target antigen is unknown. The sample comes from a study of CD8 T cells in ankylosing spondylitis. Study results and caveats: A motif in TCR beta, a set of under ten highly homologous variants, appeared characteristic of ankylosing spondylitis blood.

The germline V gene encodes CDR1 LGHNA and CDR2 YNFKEQ. There are 13 residues in the CDR3. V lost 1 base to trimming and J lost 5 bases, with 8 bases between them. Each TCR beta library was made by quantitative 5'-RACE that incorporated molecular barcodes. Using its own MiXCR run on the 5' RACE reads, TCRdb lists one record per CDR3 protein. The data show about 540,000 distinct CDR3 sequences, about 12% seen once. Specimen: blood, either unsorted or a sorted T cell fraction (not recorded which). The rearrangement uses TRBV4-2 and TRBJ1-2; no clear D. The receptor was isolated from a male donor with ankylosing spondylitis. The CDR3 loop is CASSQGTFYGYTF. CDR3 in DNA: TGTGCCAGCAGCCAAGGGACCTTTTATGGCTACACCTTC.